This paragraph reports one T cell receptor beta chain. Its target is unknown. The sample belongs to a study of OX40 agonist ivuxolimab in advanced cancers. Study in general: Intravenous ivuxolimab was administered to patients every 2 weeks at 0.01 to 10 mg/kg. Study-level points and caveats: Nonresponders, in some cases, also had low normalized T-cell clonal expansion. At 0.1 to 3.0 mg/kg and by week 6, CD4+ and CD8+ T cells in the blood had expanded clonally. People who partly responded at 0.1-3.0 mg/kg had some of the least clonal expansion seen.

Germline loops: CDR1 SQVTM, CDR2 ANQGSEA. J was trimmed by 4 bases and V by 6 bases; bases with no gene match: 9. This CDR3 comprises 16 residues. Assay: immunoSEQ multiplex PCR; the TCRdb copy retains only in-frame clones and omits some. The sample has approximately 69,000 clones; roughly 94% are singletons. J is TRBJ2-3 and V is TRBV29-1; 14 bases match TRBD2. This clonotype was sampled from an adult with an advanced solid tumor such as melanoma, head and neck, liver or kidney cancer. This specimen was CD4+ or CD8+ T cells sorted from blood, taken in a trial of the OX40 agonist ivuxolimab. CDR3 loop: CSVRQGLAGVPDTQYF. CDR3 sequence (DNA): TGCAGCGTGAGACAGGGACTAGCGGGAGTGCCAGATACGCAGTATTTT.